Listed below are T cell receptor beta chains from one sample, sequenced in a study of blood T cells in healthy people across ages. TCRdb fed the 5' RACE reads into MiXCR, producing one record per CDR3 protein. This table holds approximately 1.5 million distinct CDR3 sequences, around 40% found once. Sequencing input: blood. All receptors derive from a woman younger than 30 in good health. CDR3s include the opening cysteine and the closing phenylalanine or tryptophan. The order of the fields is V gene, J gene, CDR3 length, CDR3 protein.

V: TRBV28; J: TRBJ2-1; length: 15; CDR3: CASSSKGQGYNEQFF
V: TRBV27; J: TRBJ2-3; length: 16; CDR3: CASSIWTGGMADTQYF
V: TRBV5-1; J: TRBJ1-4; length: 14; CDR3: CASRDTTTNEKLFF
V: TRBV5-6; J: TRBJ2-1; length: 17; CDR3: CASSLSALASSYNEQFF
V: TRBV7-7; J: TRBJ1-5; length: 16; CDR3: CASSFAQGNSNQPQHF
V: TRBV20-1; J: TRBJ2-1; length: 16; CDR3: CSAPFGSLAGNYEQFF
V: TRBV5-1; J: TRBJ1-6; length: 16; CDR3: CASRTGESSYNSPLHF
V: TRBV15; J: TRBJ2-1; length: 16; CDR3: CATSVLASGRVNEQFF
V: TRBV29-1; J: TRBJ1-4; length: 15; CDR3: CSVEDSTEKGEKLFF
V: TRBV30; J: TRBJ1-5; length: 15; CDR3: CAWSVGALRGQPQHF
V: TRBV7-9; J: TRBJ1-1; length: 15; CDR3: CASSFGQGQNTEAFF
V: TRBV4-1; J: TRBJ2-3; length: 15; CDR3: CASSQEGREADTQYF
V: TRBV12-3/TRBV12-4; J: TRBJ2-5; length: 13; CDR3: CASSFRGRETQYF
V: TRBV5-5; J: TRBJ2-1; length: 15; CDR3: CASSLGHRSYNEQFF
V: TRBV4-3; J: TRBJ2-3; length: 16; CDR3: CASSQTLAGVLDTQYF
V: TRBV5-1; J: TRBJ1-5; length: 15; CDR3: CASSLWPTDNQPQHF
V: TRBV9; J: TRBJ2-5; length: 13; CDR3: CASSVGLSSAQYF
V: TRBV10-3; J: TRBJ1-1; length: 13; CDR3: CAISPDRAPEAFF
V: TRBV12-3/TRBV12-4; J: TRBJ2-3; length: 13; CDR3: CASSQTGGAAQYF
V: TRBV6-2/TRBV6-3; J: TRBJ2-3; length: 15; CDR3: CASSYPGLATDTQYF
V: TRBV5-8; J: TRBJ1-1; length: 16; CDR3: CASSSQGWYGNTEAFF
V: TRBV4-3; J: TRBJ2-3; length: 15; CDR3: CASSHEGGPADTQYF
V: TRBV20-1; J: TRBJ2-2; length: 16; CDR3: CSAPARARSNTGELFF
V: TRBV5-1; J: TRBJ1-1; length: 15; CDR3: CASSTQGGANTEAFF
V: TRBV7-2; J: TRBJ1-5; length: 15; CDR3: CASSPSGTANQPQHF